This TCR beta chain was recovered during a study of blood T cell repertoires in COVID-19. Study in general: Researchers got acute and convalescent COVID-19 samples from the United States, Italy and Spain. PBMCs, B-cell-depleted T cells, or T cells were the source of the cDNA or gDNA that made up the material.

Trimming left V 5 bases short and J 4 bases short, with 18 bases between. The CDR3 has 16 residues. The V gene's germline CDR1 is MRHNA and CDR2 SNTAGT. Categorization into cohorts depended on clinical history that participants reported. Original processing methods: Amplifying reference gene primers gave estimates of nucleated cell counts. Sequencing used immunoSEQ multiplex PCR; TCRdb keeps in-frame clones, though not all of them. From that table come the V and J calls and clone size; the DNA was used to work out D and trimming. The data show some 300,000 clones, 85% to 90% seen once. The chain has TRBV6-4 and TRBJ2-1; D is perhaps TRBD2 (6 bases). The sample consisted of PBMCs or T cells enriched from blood (not recorded which). The clonotype was recovered from a woman in her twenties or thirties who had recovered from COVID-19. CDR3 loop: CASSYSGTTLYNEQFF. The CDR3 DNA reads TGTGCCAGCAGTTATAGCGGAACTACACTTTACAATGAGCAGTTCTTC.